Following are 21 T cell receptor beta chains from one sample sequenced in a study of cytomegalovirus exposure and HLA in healthy donors (dated by TCRdb to about 2017). Library preparation was by the immunoSEQ multiplex PCR assay. For the multiplex PCR, a mixture combining 60 forward primers for TCR Vbeta segments and 13 reverse primers for TCR Jbeta segments was used. TCRdb retrieved this table from immuneACCESS and kept in-frame rearrangements only. Not all clones are present; in checked studies, unresolved V genes account for under half, and no reason is known for the remainder. For this sample the table gives about 180,000 clones, of which roughly 86% were detected only once. 4.5% to 5.5% of the sample is taken by the ten largest. Material for sequencing was PBMCs. The receptors here all came from a girl aged 10 to 17 in good health and CMV-seropositive.

The V gene is TRBV30, the J gene TRBJ2-3; D is perhaps TRBD1 (5 bases). CDR1 GTSNPN and CDR2 SVGIG come from the germline V gene (reference sequence). This CDR3 is 15 amino acids long. Trimming took 0 bases from V and 0 from J, leaving 10 bases between them. CDR3 nucleotides: TGTGCCTGGAGTGTATTTTCAGGGAGCACAGATACGCAGTATTTT. Its protein is CAWSVFSGSTDTQYF.

The rearrangement links TRBV6-1 to TRBJ2-7; perhaps TRBD1 as D (5 bases). The CDR3 is 12 amino acids. The germline V and J ends were trimmed by 5 bases and 6 bases, with 11 bases remaining between them. CDR1 is MNHNS, CDR2 SASEGT, per germline. The CDR3 region has the DNA TGTGCCAGCAGTACAAGGGGCGGCGAGCAGTACTTC. Translation: CASSTRGGEQYF.

J is TRBJ2-1 and V is TRBV21-1; no check of the table's D call, TRBD2, against the DNA was made. TRBV21-1 corresponds to a pseudogene. CDR3 length: 17 amino acids. The CDR3 spells CAAGEQGISGGPNEQFF. CDR3 sequence (DNA): TGTGCCGCAGGGGAACAGGGGATAAGCGGGGGTCCCAATGAGCAGTTCTTC.

The V gene is TRBV9, the J gene TRBJ2-7; 8 bases line up with TRBD1. The junction had 7 bases not matched to a gene; V was cut back by 3 bases and J by 2 bases. This CDR3 spans 15 amino acids. CDR1 is SGDLS and CDR2 is YYNGEE in the germline V gene. In DNA, the CDR3 is TGTGCCAGCAGCGCCCCAGGGGGCCAGGCCTACGAGCAGTACTTC. This sequence encodes CASSAPGGQAYEQYF.

In the case of this clone: Mismatch with germline at one junction end may stem from a read error. CDR3 amino acids: CASSQWTGTNYGHTF. As DNA, the CDR3 is TGCGCCAGCAGCCAATGGACAGGGACTAACTATGGCCACACCTTC. The chain links TRBV5-1 to TRBJ1-2; the match to TRBD1 covers 8 bases. The CDR3 contains 15 residues. The germline V gene encodes CDR1 SGHRS and CDR2 YFSETQ.

V and J are TRBV11-2 and TRBJ2-7; D is uncertain. Trimming took 0 bases from V and 0 from J, leaving 6 bases between them. Germline CDR1 is SGHAT and CDR2 is FQNNGV. The CDR3 runs to 14 residues. CDR3 DNA sequence: TGTGCCAGCAGCTTAGATATTAGCTCCTACGAGCAGTACTTC. Its translation: CASSLDISSYEQYF.

The V call is TRBV6-5, the J call TRBJ1-2; the D is unclear. There are 15 residues in the CDR3. The germline CDR1 and CDR2 sequences are MNHEY and SVGAGI. The ends were cut back, 0 bases at V and 4 bases at J, with 12 bases in the middle. The CDR3 DNA reads as TGTGCCAGCAGTTACTCGTCCCAGGCCTTCTATGGCTACACCTTC. Translated, it gives CASSYSSQAFYGYTF.

V is TRBV9 and J is TRBJ1-2, with 8 positions matching TRBD1. After removal of 4 bases from V and 6 bases from J, the junction contained 14 bases not matched to a gene. The CDR3 spans 16 residues. Germline-derived CDR1 and CDR2 are SGDLS and YYNGEE. As DNA, the CDR3 is TGTGCCAGCAGCAGAGACAGGGGAAGGAGGGGCGATGGCTACACCTTC. Protein sequence: CASSRDRGRRGDGYTF.

This clone was observed once. The chain uses TRBV28 and TRBJ2-2; 8 nucleotides match TRBD2. J lost 0 bases, V lost 3 bases, and 6 bases had no gene match. This CDR3 comprises 17 residues. Germline lookup yields CDR1 MDHEN and CDR2 SYDVKM. The CDR3 protein is CASSLAGGSPNTGELFF. CDR3 DNA sequence: TGTGCCAGCAGTTTGGCGGGGGGCAGTCCGAACACCGGGGAGCTGTTTTTT.

The J gene is TRBJ2-2, the V gene TRBV19, with D unclear. The CDR3 has 15 residues. Germline-derived CDR1 and CDR2 are LNHDA and SQIVND (reference sequence). The V gene lost 5 bases and the J gene lost 0 bases, with 10 bases spanning the gap. The CDR3 region has the DNA TGTGCCAGTAGTGCCCGGTTCGCGAACACCGGGGAGCTGTTTTTT. The encoded protein is CASSARFANTGELFF.

This clone came up once. The gene calls are TRBV6-6 and TRBJ2-1; 8 positions match TRBD2. The CDR3 is 16 amino acids. V lost 2 bases and J lost 4; bases outside the gene matches: 7. The V gene's germline CDR1 is MNHNY and CDR2 SVGAGI (reference sequence). CDR3: CASSYIRRGDYNEQFF. CDR3 coding DNA: TGTGCCAGCAGTTACATCCGGCGGGGGGATTACAATGAGCAGTTCTTC.

The chain uses TRBV30 and TRBJ1-1; 7 nucleotides agree with TRBD1. The V segment lost 4 bases and the J segment 1 base; nucleotides outside the gene matches: 3. CDR1 GTSNPN and CDR2 SVGIG come from the germline V gene (reference sequence). The CDR3 is made up of 13 amino acids. CDR3 DNA: TGTGCCTGGATAAACAGGGGGAACACTGAAGCTTTCTTT. Translation: CAWINRGNTEAFF.

The chain employs TRBV13 and TRBJ2-7; TRBD2 aligns across 10 bases. Per germline, CDR1 PRHDT and CDR2 FYEKMQ (reference sequence). CDR3 size: 15 residues. J was trimmed by 0 bases and V by 5 bases; bases with no gene match: 4. CDR3 loop: CASSPGLASSYEQYF. CDR3 nucleotide sequence: TGTGCCAGCAGCCCGGGACTAGCGAGCTCCTACGAGCAGTACTTC.

The chain recombines TRBV19 with TRBJ1-2; weak D call: TRBD1 (6 bases). Germline values: CDR1 LNHDA, CDR2 SQIVND (reference sequence). This CDR3 contains 14 residues. The V and J ends lost 5 bases and 8 bases respectively, with 18 bases between them. CDR3 in DNA: TGTGCCAGTAGTGCTAAAACAGGGTTCGACGGCTACACCTTC. This translates into CASSAKTGFDGYTF.

The genes are TRBV6-1 and TRBJ1-5; no firm D call. V lost 6 bases and J lost 5, with 14 bases in between. Looked up from germline, CDR1 is MNHNS and CDR2 is SASEGT. This CDR3 region has 14 residues. CDR3 in amino acids: CASSHPPPDQPQHF. CDR3 bases: TGTGCCAGCAGCCACCCCCCCCCGGATCAGCCCCAGCATTTT.

With respect to this clone: In the same sample, other DNA sequences code for this CDR3. The chain combines TRBV11-3 with TRBJ1-2, with 7 bases that match TRBD1. Germline values: CDR1 SGHNT, CDR2 YENEEA. CDR3 length equals 16 residues. Trimming took 1 base from V and 4 from J; bases not matched to a gene: 9. The DNA of the CDR3 is TGTGCCAGCAGCTTAGGGGCAAACAGGGGAGCCTATGGCTACACCTTC. Protein: CASSLGANRGAYGYTF.

This chain links TRBV11-2 with TRBJ1-2; D is undetermined. V was cut by 0 bases and J by 0 bases, with 8 bases left in between. This CDR3 is built from 15 residues. From germline, CDR1 is SGHAT and CDR2 FQNNGV. Here the CDR3 reads CASSLDLKTNYGYTF. CDR3 coding DNA: TGTGCCAGCAGCTTAGATCTTAAAACTAACTATGGCTACACCTTC.

The chain uses TRBV30 and TRBJ2-6; D call uncertain. V was trimmed by 2 bases and J by 0 bases, leaving 5 bases between them. CDR1 is GTSNPN, CDR2 SVGIG, per germline (reference sequence). The CDR3 contains 14 residues. The CDR3, as DNA: TGTGCCTGGAGTTTAAACTCTGGGGCCAACGTCCTGACTTTC. Translation: CAWSLNSGANVLTF. Combining the CDR3 with reference TRBV30 and TRBJ2-6 gives the whole variable domain SQTIHQWPATLVQPVGSPLSLECTVEGTSNPNLYWYRQAAGRGLQLLFYSVGIGQISSEVPQNLSASRPQDRQFILSSKKLLLSDSGFYLCAWSLNSGANVLTFGAGSRLTVL.

The chain couples TRBV9 to TRBJ2-1; tentative D call: TRBD2 (6 bases). V lost 3 bases, J lost 6 bases, and 16 bases lay in between. Germline assignment: CDR1 SGDLS and CDR2 YYNGEE. The CDR3 extends over 15 amino acids. CDR3 residues: CASSAPPGLSNEQFF. CDR3 DNA sequence: TGTGCCAGCAGCGCACCTCCGGGACTCTCCAATGAGCAGTTCTTC.

The CDR3 spells CASSHFRDRRLYEQYF. The DNA of the CDR3 is TGTGCCAGCAGCCACTTCCGGGACAGGAGGCTCTACGAGCAGTACTTC. The V and J genes are TRBV13 and TRBJ2-5; 8 bases agree with TRBD1. The J call may be wrong; the DNA end is better matched by TRBJ2-7. The CDR3 runs to 16 residues. CDR1 and CDR2 from the germline V gene are PRHDT and FYEKMQ (reference sequence).

This chain connects TRBV13 to TRBJ2-2, with D maybe TRBD1 (6 bases). Trimming left V 4 bases short and J 3 bases short, with 15 bases between. This CDR3 is built from 16 residues. Germline assignment: CDR1 PRHDT and CDR2 FYEKMQ (reference sequence). For the CDR3, the DNA is TGTGCCAGCAGCTACACAGGGTCAGGGGACACCGGGGAGCTGTTTTTT. Amino acids: CASSYTGSGDTGELFF. Together with reference TRBV13 and TRBJ2-2, the CDR3 gives the full variable domain: AAGVIQSPRHLIKEKRETATLKCYPIPRHDTVYWYQQGPGQDPQFLISFYEKMQSDKGSIPDRFSAQQFSDYHSELNMSSLELGDSALYFCASSYTGSGDTGELFFGEGSRLTVL.